These 18 T cell receptor beta chains share one sample of origin, sequenced in a study of blood T cell repertoires in COVID-19. Generated by immunoSEQ multiplex PCR, the TCRdb table keeps only in-frame clones and is missing some. This sample has 70,000 or so clones; about nine tenths occur once, and the top ten carry 29%. Sample: peripheral blood. The receptors were sampled from an elderly woman with active or convalescent COVID-19.

In DNA form, the CDR3 reads TGTGCCAGCAGCCGCACAGACAGCTGGGAGACCCAGTACTTC. Its protein is CASSRTDSWETQYF. V usage is TRBV9 and J usage is TRBJ2-5; D perhaps matches TRBD1 (5 bases). The CDR3 spans 14 residues. Looked up from germline, CDR1 is SGDLS and CDR2 is YYNGEE. V was pared by 4 bases and J by 5 bases, with 15 bases between.

The V and J genes are TRBV4-3 and TRBJ1-2, with 8 positions matching TRBD1. The CDR3 consists of 16 residues. V lost 0 bases and J lost 6; bases outside the gene matches: 9. The V gene's germline CDR1 is LGHNA and CDR2 YSLEER. CDR3: CASSQDLLDREHGYTF. In nucleotides, the CDR3 is TGCGCCAGCAGCCAAGATTTATTGGACAGGGAGCATGGCTACACCTTC.

The rearrangement uses TRBV7-2 and TRBJ1-1; D ambiguous. Looked up from germline, CDR1 is SGHTA and CDR2 is FQGNSA. The CDR3 loop spans 14 amino acids. Trimming shortened V by 1 base and J by 1 base, and 7 bases separated the two germline ends. CDR3 region: CASSLVGRNTEAFF. CDR3 nucleotide sequence: TGTGCCAGCAGCTTAGTTGGGCGGAACACTGAAGCTTTCTTT.

The chain links TRBV2 to TRBJ2-1, with TRBD2 matching 9 bases. The CDR3 totals 16 residues. Unmatched junction bases numbered 13, after V lost 6 bases and J lost 7 bases. Germline CDR1 and CDR2: SNHLY and FYNNEI. The CDR3, as DNA: TGTGCCAGCAGCGGCTCCCCGGGACTAGCTGCGAATGAGCAGTTCTTC. The encoded protein is CASSGSPGLAANEQFF.

This clone was observed once. The chain joins TRBV9 to TRBJ2-1; D gene ambiguous. Germline V gives CDR1 SGDLS, CDR2 YYNGEE. The CDR3 spans 16 residues. V dropped 3 bases and J dropped 0 bases, with 13 bases sitting between them. CDR3 nucleotide sequence: TGTGCCAGCAGCGCCCGTAGTGAGAACTCCTACAATGAGCAGTTCTTC. It codes for CASSARSENSYNEQFF.

This clone has just a few counts. The chain employs TRBV7-9 and TRBJ2-5, with a possible D match to TRBD1 (6 bases). V lost 5 bases, J lost 2 bases, and 9 bases lay in between. This CDR3 is 13 amino acids long. Looked up from germline, CDR1 is SEHNR and CDR2 is FQNEAQ (reference sequence). The CDR3 is CASSLDSQETQYF. The CDR3 DNA reads TGTGCCAGCAGCCTGGACAGTCAAGAGACCCAGTACTTC.

The rearrangement joins TRBV7-2 to TRBJ1-2; the match to TRBD1 covers 9 bases. Losses at the gene ends were 4 bases for V and 3 bases for J; bases not matched to a gene: 9. This CDR3 contains 16 residues. CDR1 and CDR2 from the germline V gene are SGHTA and FQGNSA. The CDR3: CASSSYPGQGYYGYTF. CDR3 nucleotide sequence: TGTGCCAGCAGCTCTTACCCGGGACAGGGTTACTATGGCTACACCTTC. The full variable domain, in which reference TRBV7-2 and TRBJ1-2 provide the parts outside the CDR3, is GAGVSQSPSNKVTEKGKDVELRCDPISGHTALYWYRQSLGQGLEFLIYFQGNSAPDKSGLPSDRFSAERTGGSVSTLTIQRTQQEDSAVYLCASSSYPGQGYYGYTFGSGTRLTVV.

V gene TRBV5-1 combines with J gene TRBJ2-2, with 11 positions matching TRBD2. Germline CDR1 is SGHRS and CDR2 is YFSETQ. This CDR3 has 16 residues. V shed 2 bases, J shed 1 base, and the junction held 1 base outside the gene matches. The CDR3 DNA sequence: TGCGCCAGCAGCTTTGGGACTAGCGGGAACACCGGGGAGCTGTTTTTT. Amino acid sequence: CASSFGTSGNTGELFF.

V usage is TRBV3-1 (or the pseudogene TRBV3-2) and J usage is TRBJ1-2, with 7 bases identical to TRBD1. Germline trimming cut 3 bases from V and 14 bases from J; bases unmatched to any gene: 15. Germline values: CDR1 LGHDT, CDR2 YNNKEL (reference sequence). The CDR3 totals 14 residues. For the CDR3, the DNA is TGTGCCAGCAGCCAGAGACAAAATACAGGGGCCAGGACCTTC. It is translated as CASSQRQNTGARTF.

This clone was picked up one time. The CDR3 reads CAISESMAGGGGYTF. DNA for the CDR3: TGTGCCATCAGTGAGTCGATGGCAGGGGGAGGTGGCTACACCTTC. The chain employs TRBV10-3 and TRBJ1-2; 7 nucleotides match TRBD1. The germline CDR1 and CDR2 sequences are ENHRY and SYGVKD. The CDR3 contains 15 residues. Trimming at V came to 0 bases and at J to 7 bases, leaving 8 bases not matched to a gene.

The chain carries TRBV6-2 or TRBV6-3 and TRBJ1-5, with D maybe TRBD1 (6 bases). This CDR3 contains 14 residues. CDR1 is MNHEY, CDR2 SVGEGT, per germline. The germline V and J ends were trimmed by 4 bases and 5 bases, with 12 bases remaining between them. CDR3 amino acids: CASSFTGYDQPQHF. The CDR3 bases are TGTGCCAGCAGTTTCACAGGGTACGATCAGCCCCAGCATTTT.

The J gene is TRBJ1-3, the V gene TRBV12-3 or TRBV12-4; TRBD1 might be the D (5 bases). Between the trimmed V and J ends, which lost 7 bases and 7 bases, there was a span of 11 bases. CDR3 size: 12 residues. CDR3 in amino acids: CASNQGVNTIYF. Written as DNA, the CDR3 is TGTGCCAGCAACCAGGGTGTCAACACCATATATTTT.

This clone has just one count. The gene calls are TRBV5-8 and TRBJ2-1; maybe TRBD1 (5 bases). Trimming took 2 bases from V and 1 from J, leaving 13 bases between them. Germline lookup yields CDR1 SGHTS and CDR2 YDEGEE. The CDR3 loop spans 16 amino acids. CDR3: CASSFLVGPSYNEQFF. The DNA for the CDR3 is TGTGCCAGCAGCTTTTTGGTGGGGCCTTCCTACAATGAGCAGTTCTTC.

This clone was counted a single time. The V call is TRBV7-2, the J call TRBJ2-3; 9 bases fit TRBD2. With 1 base clipped from V and 6 bases from J, the junction kept 8 bases outside the gene matches. The germline gives CDR1 SGHTA, CDR2 FQGNSA. This CDR3 contains 16 residues. CDR3 bases: TGTGCCAGCAGCTTAGAGGCGGGGGGGCAGGTGGATACGCAGTATTTT. This sequence encodes CASSLEAGGQVDTQYF. Together with reference TRBV7-2 and TRBJ2-3, the CDR3 gives the full variable domain: GAGVSQSPSNKVTEKGKDVELRCDPISGHTALYWYRQSLGQGLEFLIYFQGNSAPDKSGLPSDRFSAERTGGSVSTLTIQRTQQEDSAVYLCASSLEAGGQVDTQYFGPGTRLTVL.

The chain couples TRBV5-4 to TRBJ2-3; 8 nucleotides match TRBD1. CDR1 and CDR2 (germline): SGHNT, YYREEE (reference sequence). The length of the CDR3 is 17 residues. V shed 3 bases and J 0 bases; nucleotides not matched to a gene: 9. The CDR3 region has the DNA TGTGCCAGCAGCTCGGGACAGGTGGAAGCTAGCACAGATACGCAGTATTTT. Translating gives CASSSGQVEASTDTQYF.

This clone occurred once. J is TRBJ1-1 and V is TRBV16, with D perhaps TRBD1 (6 bases). The CDR3 runs to 14 residues. V was trimmed by 0 bases and J by 4 bases, leaving 9 bases between them. Germline assignment: CDR1 KGHSY and CDR2 FQNENV. This CDR3 reads CASSQSRGITEAFF. The CDR3 coding sequence is TGTGCCAGCAGCCAATCGAGGGGGATCACTGAAGCTTTCTTT. The full variable domain, with the rest looked up from reference TRBV16 and TRBJ1-1, is GEEVAQTPKHLVRGEGQKAKLYCAPIKGHSYVFWYQQVLKNEFKFLISFQNENVFDETGMPKERFSAKCLPNSPCSLEIQATKLEDSAVYFCASSQSRGITEAFFGQGTRLTVV.

The V and J genes are TRBV7-2 and TRBJ2-7; 8 bases are shared with TRBD1. The germline V gene has CDR1 SGHTA and CDR2 FQGNSA. J gave up 5 bases and V 3 bases, and 9 bases lay outside the gene matches. The CDR3 runs 15 residues. The CDR3 nucleotides read TGTGCCAGCAGCTTCGACAGGGGAGTAACAGACGAGCAGTACTTC. Translation: CASSFDRGVTDEQYF.

V gene TRBV5-1 combines with J gene TRBJ1-2; the D gene is possibly TRBD1 (5 bases). The germline CDR1 and CDR2 sequences are SGHRS and YFSETQ. CDR3 length: 14 amino acids. Trimming took off 0 bases at V and 6 bases at J, with 12 bases between the two ends. In DNA form, the CDR3 reads TGCGCCAGCAGCTTGGAGGGGTCCAGCCATGGCTACACCTTC. It is translated as CASSLEGSSHGYTF.